These 28 T cell receptor beta chains came from one sample sequenced in a study of CD8 T cells in Susac syndrome. Random hexamers primed reverse transcription of about 0.45 to 1 ug RNA. TCRdb passed the immunoSEQ multiplex PCR reads through MiXCR, listing each CDR3 protein once. The table has over 95,000 distinct CDR3 sequences, nearly 95% seen once. Sequenced: CD4+ T cells from PBMCs. The receptors originated from a human donor in good health.

The chain recombines TRBV27 with TRBJ2-1; no clear D gene. CDR3 length: 13 residues. Germline assignment: CDR1 MNHEY and CDR2 SMNVEV (reference sequence). Trimming removed 3 bases at V and 4 bases at J, with 7 bases between. CDR3 in amino acids: CASSLGLYNEQFF. In nucleotides, the CDR3 is TGTGCCAGCAGTTTGGGTCTTTACAATGAGCAGTTCTTC.

CDR3 protein: CASGAEQYF. The CDR3 DNA reads as TGTGCCAGCGGCGCAGAGCAGTATTTT. The chain has TRBV7-8 and TRBJ2-3; D gene unclear. The CDR3 sequence is 9 residues long. The V gene's germline CDR1 is SGHVS and CDR2 FQNEAQ. The V end was cut by 8 bases, the J end by 11 bases, with 8 bases between. The variable domain in full, with the rest retrieved from reference TRBV7-8 and TRBJ2-3, is GAGVSQSPRYKVAKRGQDVALRCDPISGHVSLFWYQQALGQGPEFLTYFQNEAQLDKSGLPSDRFFAERPEGSVSTLKIQRTQQEDSAVYLCASGAEQYFGPGTRLTVL.

This clonotype was observed a few times. The gene calls are TRBV5-6 and TRBJ2-2, with no clear D. CDR3 length equals 12 residues. Per the germline V gene, CDR1 is SGHDT and CDR2 is YYEEEE. V lost 2 bases, J lost 4 bases, and 3 bases lay in between. In DNA, the CDR3 is TGTGCCAGCAGCTTTGGCACCGGGGAGCTGTTTTTT. It translates to CASSFGTGELFF.

The gene calls are TRBV29-1 and TRBJ1-2; 8 bases match TRBD1. Germline-derived CDR1 and CDR2 are SQVTM and ANQGSEA. CDR3 length: 13 residues. Trimming removed 6 bases from V and 8 bases from J; junction bases left unmatched: 11. The CDR3: CSVRTGSNWGYTF. The CDR3 nucleotides read TGCAGCGTGAGGACAGGGTCTAACTGGGGCTACACCTTC.

V and J are TRBV19 and TRBJ1-2; D gene uncertain. Per the germline V gene, CDR1 is LNHDA and CDR2 is SQIVND (reference sequence). V dropped 5 bases and J dropped 4 bases, with 11 bases sitting between them. This CDR3 has 13 amino acids. The CDR3 sequence is CASSPTATYGYTF. CDR3 bases: TGTGCCAGTAGTCCGACGGCAACCTATGGCTACACCTTC.

This chain joins TRBV2 and TRBJ2-2; 7 nucleotides line up with TRBD1. Per the germline V gene, CDR1 is SNHLY and CDR2 is FYNNEI. The CDR3 sequence is 13 residues long. The trim removed 6 bases at V and 13 bases at J, leaving 11 bases unmatched. CDR3 sequence: CASSRNGQEALFF. As DNA, the CDR3 is TGTGCCAGCAGCCGTAACGGACAGGAGGCGCTGTTTTTT.

The gene calls are TRBV5-8 and TRBJ1-1; the match to TRBD1 covers 9 bases. The CDR3 is made up of 14 amino acids. V was clipped by 0 bases and J by 6 bases; unmatched bases: 3. Germline V lookup: CDR1 SGHTS, CDR2 YDEGEE. The CDR3 coding sequence is TGTGCCAGCAGCTTGGACAGGGGGCTCTCTGAAGCTTTCTTT. Its protein product is CASSLDRGLSEAFF.

J is TRBJ2-1 and V is TRBV30; D is ambiguous. The CDR3 is 16 residues long. V lost 0 bases to trimming and J lost 8 bases, with 20 bases between them. Germline V gene lookup returns CDR1 GTSNPN and CDR2 SVGIG (reference sequence). Here the CDR3 reads CAWSVLRVRLTHEQFF. The CDR3 region has the DNA TGTGCCTGGAGTGTACTTCGGGTTAGACTCACCCATGAGCAGTTCTTC.

V is TRBV7-2 and J is TRBJ2-1; no reliable D call. Looked up from germline, CDR1 is SGHTA and CDR2 is FQGNSA. Trimming removed 1 base from V and 7 bases from J, with 17 bases in between. The CDR3 is 16 amino acids. The CDR3 DNA reads as TGTGCCAGCAGCTTAGGGCCGCCAGGCAGGTCAAATGAGCAGTTCTTC. Translated: CASSLGPPGRSNEQFF.

This rearrangement joins TRBV5-1 to TRBJ2-1; the match to TRBD2 covers 8 bases. The germline gives CDR1 SGHRS, CDR2 YFSETQ. V shed 4 bases and J 0 bases; nucleotides not matched to a gene: 3. The CDR3 has 15 residues. CDR3 nucleotide sequence: TGCGCCAGCAGCCTTAGCGGGGTCTCCTACAATGAGCAGTTCTTC. Its protein is CASSLSGVSYNEQFF.

This chain connects TRBV15 to TRBJ2-7; 7 nucleotides match TRBD2. CDR3 length: 14 residues. CDR1 and CDR2 (germline): LNHNV, YYDKDF (reference sequence). Unmatched junction bases numbered 1, after V lost 0 bases and J lost 2 bases. The CDR3 protein is CATSREGGAYEQYF. As DNA, the CDR3 is TGTGCCACCAGCAGAGAGGGGGGGGCCTACGAGCAGTACTTC.

V is TRBV4-3 and J is TRBJ1-4; D is possibly TRBD1 (6 bases). Germline CDR1 reads LGHNA; CDR2 reads YSLEER. This CDR3 region has 13 residues. The V end was cut by 0 bases, the J end by 10 bases, with 9 bases between. The DNA of the CDR3 is TGCGCCAGCAGCCAAGACAGGGGCGGAAAACTGTTTTTT. Translating it yields CASSQDRGGKLFF.

The chain uses TRBV12-3 or TRBV12-4 and TRBJ1-1, with 7 bases aligning to TRBD1. J was trimmed by 7 bases and V by 3 bases; bases with no gene match: 5. The length of the CDR3 is 13 residues. CDR3 in amino acids: CASSFRGGDEAFF. The DNA of the CDR3 is TGTGCCAGCAGTTTCAGGGGGGGAGATGAAGCTTTCTTT.

The chain couples TRBV28 to TRBJ2-6, with D unresolved. Germline assignment: CDR1 MDHEN and CDR2 SYDVKM. The CDR3 has 13 residues. Trimming removed 3 bases at V and 2 bases at J, with 2 bases between. The CDR3 loop is CASSFPGANVLTF. The CDR3 DNA follows: TGTGCCAGCAGTTTCCCTGGGGCCAACGTCCTGACTTTC. The entire variable domain, with the rest obtained from reference TRBV28 and TRBJ2-6, is as follows: DVKVTQSSRYLVKRTGEKVFLECVQDMDHENMFWYRQDPGLGLRLIYFSYDVKMKEKGDIPEGYSVSREKKERFSLILESASTNQTSMYLCASSFPGANVLTFGAGSRLTVL.

This sequence joins TRBV6-2 or TRBV6-3 and TRBJ1-4; 8 nucleotides line up with TRBD1. The germline CDR1 and CDR2 sequences are MNHEY and SVGEGT. The J segment lost 6 bases and the V segment lost 2 bases, leaving 5 bases of the junction unmatched. The CDR3 consists of 15 residues. This chain's CDR3 is CASSYARGPDEKLFF. CDR3 DNA sequence: TGTGCCAGCAGTTACGCCAGGGGGCCGGATGAAAAACTGTTTTTT.

The chain carries TRBV29-1 and TRBJ2-6; D unresolved. The CDR3 runs to 14 residues. Trimming took off 0 bases at V and 12 bases at J, with 15 bases between the two ends. The germline gives CDR1 SQVTM, CDR2 ANQGSEA. CDR3 sequence (DNA): TGCAGCGTTGAAGATTGGCGGAGCCTAGGCGTCCTGACTTTC. This gives the protein CSVEDWRSLGVLTF.

This clonotype was counted once. The J gene is TRBJ1-5, the V gene TRBV6-2 or TRBV6-3; tentative D call: TRBD1 (6 bases). CDR1 and CDR2 (germline): MNHEY, SVGEGT. Trimming left V 0 bases short and J 3 bases short, with 21 bases between. The CDR3 has 19 residues. This chain's CDR3 is CASSYSTRGVDSDNQPQHF. The CDR3 coding sequence is TGTGCCAGCAGTTACTCGACCAGGGGCGTAGACTCCGACAATCAGCCCCAGCATTTT.

This chain connects TRBV10-3 to TRBJ2-7; D may be TRBD1 (5 bases). This CDR3 has 13 amino acids. The germline V and J ends were trimmed by 1 base and 5 bases, with 9 bases remaining between them. The germline gives CDR1 ENHRY, CDR2 SYGVKD. The CDR3 loop is CAISEYRSDEQYF. The CDR3 nucleotides are TGTGCCATCAGTGAGTACAGGTCGGACGAGCAGTACTTC.

This clonotype was seen just once. V and J are TRBV7-9 and TRBJ2-3; 8 bases fit TRBD1. In germline, CDR1 is SEHNR, CDR2 FQNEAQ (reference sequence). The CDR3 loop spans 14 amino acids. The V and J ends lost 5 bases and 2 bases, in that order; junction bases with no gene match: 3. The CDR3: CASSVGQVTDTQYF. Written as DNA, the CDR3 is TGTGCCAGCAGCGTGGGACAGGTCACAGATACGCAGTATTTT.

The V gene is TRBV7-9, the J gene TRBJ1-1, with D possibly TRBD1 on 5 matching bases. V was pared by 2 bases and J by 6 bases, with 10 bases between. The CDR3 is 13 amino acids. Looked up from germline, CDR1 is SEHNR and CDR2 is FQNEAQ (reference sequence). CDR3 residues: CASSLQGLAEAFF. CDR3 nucleotides: TGTGCCAGCAGCTTACAGGGTCTCGCTGAAGCTTTCTTT.

V is TRBV6-1 and J is TRBJ2-7, with 7 bases matching TRBD1. The germline V gene encodes CDR1 MNHNS and CDR2 SASEGT. The CDR3 consists of 15 residues. V dropped 7 bases and J dropped 1; count of bases not matched to a gene: 10. CDR3: CASNNPGQASYEQYF. The CDR3 coding sequence is TGTGCCAGCAATAACCCAGGACAGGCGTCCTACGAGCAGTACTTC.

This chain links TRBV18 with TRBJ1-4, with D unclear. Germline V CDR1 and CDR2: KGHSH, LQKENI. This CDR3 is 16 amino acids long. V was shortened by 2 bases and J by 1 base, with 11 bases between the two germline ends. The CDR3 DNA sequence: TGTGCCAGCTCACCAGGGCAGATACGAACTAATGAAAAACTGTTTTTT. This codes for CASSPGQIRTNEKLFF.

V is TRBV4-3 and J is TRBJ2-1; TRBD2 matches 12 bases. The CDR3 covers 17 residues. Germline lookup yields CDR1 LGHNA and CDR2 YSLEER. After removal of 4 bases from V and 5 bases from J, the junction contained 9 bases not matched to a gene. The CDR3 spells CASSPLALAGGDNEQFF. In DNA, the CDR3 is TGCGCCAGCAGCCCCCTCGCCCTAGCGGGAGGGGACAATGAGCAGTTCTTC.

The chain links TRBV29-1 to TRBJ1-1, with D maybe TRBD1 (5 bases). This CDR3 comprises 13 residues. V was pared by 2 bases and J by 3 bases, with 10 bases between. Germline V CDR1 and CDR2: SQVTM, ANQGSEA. The CDR3 DNA is TGCAGCGTTGAATGGGGGATCGACACTGAAGCTTTCTTT. The encoded protein is CSVEWGIDTEAFF.

This sequence joins TRBV20-1 and TRBJ1-5; D remains ambiguous. The CDR3 sequence is 13 residues long. Trimming cost V 3 bases and J 4 bases, with 10 bases left between them. Germline lookup yields CDR1 DFQATT and CDR2 SNEGSKA (reference sequence). DNA of the CDR3: TGCAGTGCTAGTTCCGCATTGAATCAGCCCCAGCATTTT. As protein: CSASSALNQPQHF.

This clonotype occurred a few times. V gene TRBV3-1 combines with J gene TRBJ2-7, with D possibly being TRBD1 (5 bases). Trimming removed 0 bases at V and 6 bases at J, with 15 bases between. The CDR3 has 15 residues. Germline V gene data show CDR1 as LGHDT and CDR2 as YNNKEL (reference sequence). CDR3 protein: CASSQDPRQGPEQYF. The CDR3 DNA follows: TGTGCCAGCAGCCAAGATCCTCGCCAGGGCCCCGAGCAGTACTTC.

The chain combines TRBV19 with TRBJ2-5; 7 bases match TRBD1. Germline V CDR1 and CDR2: LNHDA, SQIVND (reference sequence). V dropped 3 bases and J dropped 4; count of bases not matched to a gene: 11. There are 16 residues in the CDR3. Here the CDR3 reads CASSMTGTVPRETQYF. The CDR3 nucleotides are TGTGCCAGTAGTATGACAGGGACGGTTCCTCGAGAGACCCAGTACTTC.

Remarks on this clonotype: The germline gene is not matched at one end of the junction; a read error may be the cause. The CDR3 sequence: CASSPVVTEAFF. The CDR3, as DNA: TGCGCCAGCAGTCCAGTCGTCACTGAAGCTTTCTTT. This rearrangement joins TRBV28 to TRBJ1-1; D gene unclear. The CDR3 is made up of 12 amino acids. The germline V gene encodes CDR1 MDHEN and CDR2 SYDVKM.